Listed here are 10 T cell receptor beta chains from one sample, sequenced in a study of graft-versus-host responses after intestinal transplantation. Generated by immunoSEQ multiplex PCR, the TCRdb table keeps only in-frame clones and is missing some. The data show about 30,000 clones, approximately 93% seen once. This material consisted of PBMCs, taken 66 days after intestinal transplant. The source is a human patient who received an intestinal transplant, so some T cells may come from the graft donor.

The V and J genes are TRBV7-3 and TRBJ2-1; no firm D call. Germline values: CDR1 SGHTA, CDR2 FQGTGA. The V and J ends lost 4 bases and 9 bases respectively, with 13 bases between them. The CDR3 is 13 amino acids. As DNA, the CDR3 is TGTGCCAGCAGCTCTAAACTACATCCTGAGCAGTTCTTC. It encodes CASSSKLHPEQFF.

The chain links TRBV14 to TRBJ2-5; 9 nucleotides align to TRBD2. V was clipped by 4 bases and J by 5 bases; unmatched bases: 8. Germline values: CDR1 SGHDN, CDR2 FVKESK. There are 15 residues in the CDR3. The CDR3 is CASSPYSGSSETQYF. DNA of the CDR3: TGTGCCAGCAGCCCATATAGCGGGAGCAGCGAGACCCAGTACTTC.

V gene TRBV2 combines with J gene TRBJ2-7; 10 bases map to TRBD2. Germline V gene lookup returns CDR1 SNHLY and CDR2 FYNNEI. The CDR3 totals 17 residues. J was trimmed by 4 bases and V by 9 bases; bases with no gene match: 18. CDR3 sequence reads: CASRFRYFRTSGYEQYF. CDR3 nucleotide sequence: TGTGCCAGTCGTTTTCGTTACTTCCGGACTAGCGGTTACGAGCAGTACTTC. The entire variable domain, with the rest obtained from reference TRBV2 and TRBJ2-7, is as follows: EPEVTQTPSHQVTQMGQEVILRCVPISNHLYFYWYRQILGQKVEFLVSFYNNEISEKSEIFDDQFSVERPDGSNFTLKIRSTKLEDSAMYFCASRFRYFRTSGYEQYFGPGTRLTVT.

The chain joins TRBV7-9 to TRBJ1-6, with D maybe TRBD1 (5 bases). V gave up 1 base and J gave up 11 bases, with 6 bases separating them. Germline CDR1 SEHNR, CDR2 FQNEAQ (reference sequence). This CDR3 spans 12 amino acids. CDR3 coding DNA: TGTGCCAGCAGCTTAGGGGGGGCACCCCTCCACTTT. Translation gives CASSLGGAPLHF.

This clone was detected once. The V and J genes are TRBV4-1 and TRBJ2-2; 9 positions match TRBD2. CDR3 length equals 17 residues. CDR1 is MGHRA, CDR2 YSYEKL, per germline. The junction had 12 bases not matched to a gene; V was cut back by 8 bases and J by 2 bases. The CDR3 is CASGDLAGSPNTGELFF. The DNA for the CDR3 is TGCGCCAGCGGCGATCTAGCGGGATCCCCAAACACCGGGGAGCTGTTTTTT.

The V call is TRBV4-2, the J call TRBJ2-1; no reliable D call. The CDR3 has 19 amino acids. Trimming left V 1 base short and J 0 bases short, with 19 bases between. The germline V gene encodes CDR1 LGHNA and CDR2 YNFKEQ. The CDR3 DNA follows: TGTGCCAGCAGCCAAGTGTTCCGTAGTGGGTTCCGCTCCTACAATGAGCAGTTCTTC. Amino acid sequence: CASSQVFRSGFRSYNEQFF.

CDR3 bases: TGTGCCTGGAGTGTACACAAAAACACTGAAGCTTTCTTT. It yields the protein CAWSVHKNTEAFF. V gene TRBV30 combines with J gene TRBJ1-1; D unclear. Trimming took off 0 bases at V and 2 bases at J, with 7 bases between the two ends. The CDR3 runs to 13 residues. Germline V CDR1 and CDR2: GTSNPN, SVGIG (reference sequence).

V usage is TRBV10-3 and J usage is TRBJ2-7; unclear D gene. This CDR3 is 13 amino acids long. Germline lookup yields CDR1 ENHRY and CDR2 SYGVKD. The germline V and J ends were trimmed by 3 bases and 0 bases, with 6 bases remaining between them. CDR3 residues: CAISDDISYEQYF. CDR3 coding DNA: TGTGCCATCAGTGATGACATCTCCTACGAGCAGTACTTC.

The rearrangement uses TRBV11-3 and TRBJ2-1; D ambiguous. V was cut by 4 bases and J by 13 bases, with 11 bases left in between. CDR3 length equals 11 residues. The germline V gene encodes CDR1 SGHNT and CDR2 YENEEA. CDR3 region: CASSSHGLQFF. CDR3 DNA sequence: TGTGCCAGCAGCTCCCACGGGCTCCAGTTCTTC. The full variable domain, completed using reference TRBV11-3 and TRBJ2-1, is EAGVVQSPRYKIIEKKQPVAFWCNPISGHNTLYWYLQNLGQGPELLIRYENEEAVDDSQLPKDRFSAERLKGVDSTLKIQPAELGDSAVYLCASSSHGLQFFGPGTRLTVL.

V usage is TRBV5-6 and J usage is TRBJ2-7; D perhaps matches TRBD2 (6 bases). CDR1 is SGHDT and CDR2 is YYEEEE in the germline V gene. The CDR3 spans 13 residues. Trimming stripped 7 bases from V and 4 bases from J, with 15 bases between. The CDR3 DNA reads TGTGCCAGCCTTAGACTGGAGGGATACGAGCAGTACTTC. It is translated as CASLRLEGYEQYF.